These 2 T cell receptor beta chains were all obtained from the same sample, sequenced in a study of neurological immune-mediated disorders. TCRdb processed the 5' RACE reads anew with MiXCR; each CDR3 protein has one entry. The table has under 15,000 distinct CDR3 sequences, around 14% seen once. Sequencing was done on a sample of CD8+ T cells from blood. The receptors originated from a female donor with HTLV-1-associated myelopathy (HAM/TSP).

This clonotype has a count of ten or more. Written as DNA, the CDR3 is TGCAGCGTCGAGGGACAGGGGTTCACAGATACGCAGTATTTT. It yields the protein CSVEGQGFTDTQYF. This rearrangement joins TRBV29-1 to TRBJ2-3, with 10 nucleotides matching TRBD1. The CDR3 spans 14 residues. CDR1 and CDR2 from the germline V gene are SQVTM and ANQGSEA. Trimming took 6 bases from V and 2 from J; bases not matched to a gene: 5.

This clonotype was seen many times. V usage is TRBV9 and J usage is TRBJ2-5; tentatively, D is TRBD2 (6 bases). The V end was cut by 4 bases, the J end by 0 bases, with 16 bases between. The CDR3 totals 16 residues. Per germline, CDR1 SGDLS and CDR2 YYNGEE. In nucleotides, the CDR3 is TGTGCCAGCAGCAATTACGATCGGACTAACCAAGAGACCCAGTACTTC. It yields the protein CASSNYDRTNQETQYF.